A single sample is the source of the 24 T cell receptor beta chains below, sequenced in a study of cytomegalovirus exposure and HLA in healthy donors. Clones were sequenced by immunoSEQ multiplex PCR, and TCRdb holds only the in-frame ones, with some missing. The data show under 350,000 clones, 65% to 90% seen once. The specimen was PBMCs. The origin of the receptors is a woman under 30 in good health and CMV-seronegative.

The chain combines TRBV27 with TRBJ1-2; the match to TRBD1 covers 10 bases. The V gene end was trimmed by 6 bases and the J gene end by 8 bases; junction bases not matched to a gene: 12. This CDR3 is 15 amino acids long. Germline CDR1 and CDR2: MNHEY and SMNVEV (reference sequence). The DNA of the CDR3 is TGTGCCAGCAGCCCAACCTGGGACAGGGGAGCCGGCTACACCTTC. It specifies CASSPTWDRGAGYTF.

CDR3 amino acids: CASSPGQELNYGYTF. Written as DNA, the CDR3 is TGTGCCAGCAGCCCGGGACAGGAACTCAACTATGGCTACACCTTC. The rearrangement links TRBV5-4 to TRBJ1-2, with 8 nucleotides matching TRBD1. With V trimmed by 4 bases and J by 2 bases, 7 bases remained unmatched. The germline CDR1 and CDR2 sequences are SGHNT and YYREEE (reference sequence). The CDR3 extends over 15 amino acids. Variable domain in full (rest from reference TRBV5-4 and TRBJ1-2): ETGVTQSPTHLIKTRGQQVTLRCSSQSGHNTVSWYQQALGQGPQFIFQYYREEENGRGNFPPRFSGLQFPNYSSELNVNALELDDSALYLCASSPGQELNYGYTFGSGTRLTVV.

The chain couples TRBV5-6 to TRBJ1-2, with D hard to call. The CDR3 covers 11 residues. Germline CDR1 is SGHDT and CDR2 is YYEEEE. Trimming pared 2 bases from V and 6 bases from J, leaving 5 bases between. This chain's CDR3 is CASSFGDGYTF. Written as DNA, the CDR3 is TGTGCCAGCAGCTTTGGAGATGGCTACACCTTC.

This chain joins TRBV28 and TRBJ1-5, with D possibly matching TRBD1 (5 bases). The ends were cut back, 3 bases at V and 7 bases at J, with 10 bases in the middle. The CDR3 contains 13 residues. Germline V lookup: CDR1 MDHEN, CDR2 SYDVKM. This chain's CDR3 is CASSLIGGQPQHF. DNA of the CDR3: TGTGCCAGCAGTTTGATCGGGGGGCAGCCCCAGCATTTT.

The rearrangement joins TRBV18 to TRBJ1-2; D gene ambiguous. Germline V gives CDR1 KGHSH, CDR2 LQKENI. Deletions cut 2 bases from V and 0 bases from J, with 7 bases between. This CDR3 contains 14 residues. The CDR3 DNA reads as TGTGCCAGCTCACCAGCGAGGGCTAACTATGGCTACACCTTC. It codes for CASSPARANYGYTF.

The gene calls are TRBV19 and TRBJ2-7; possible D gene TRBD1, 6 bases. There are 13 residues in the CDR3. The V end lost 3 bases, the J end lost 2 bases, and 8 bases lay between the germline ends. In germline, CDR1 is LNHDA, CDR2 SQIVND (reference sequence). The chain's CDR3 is CASSMQGTYEQYF. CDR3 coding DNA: TGTGCCAGTAGTATGCAGGGGACCTACGAGCAGTACTTC.

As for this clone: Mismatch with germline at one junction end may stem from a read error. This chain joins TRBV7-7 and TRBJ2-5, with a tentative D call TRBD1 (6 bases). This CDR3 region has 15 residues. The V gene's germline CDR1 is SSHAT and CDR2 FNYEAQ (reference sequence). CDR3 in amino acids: CASSPRDNPQETQYF. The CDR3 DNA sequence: TGTGCTAGCAGCCCTCGGGACAACCCGCAAGAGACCCAGTACTTC.

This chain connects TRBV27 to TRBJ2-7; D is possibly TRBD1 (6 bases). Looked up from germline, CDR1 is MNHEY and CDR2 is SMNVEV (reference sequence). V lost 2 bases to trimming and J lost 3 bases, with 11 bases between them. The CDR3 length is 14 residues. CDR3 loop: CASSLNRDLYEQYF. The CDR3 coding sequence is TGTGCCAGCAGTTTAAACAGGGACCTCTACGAGCAGTACTTC.

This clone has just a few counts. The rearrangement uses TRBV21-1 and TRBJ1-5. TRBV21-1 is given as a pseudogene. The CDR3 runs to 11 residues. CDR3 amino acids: CARVLNQPQHF. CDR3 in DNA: TGTGCCAGGGTCCTAAATCAGCCCCAGCATTTT.

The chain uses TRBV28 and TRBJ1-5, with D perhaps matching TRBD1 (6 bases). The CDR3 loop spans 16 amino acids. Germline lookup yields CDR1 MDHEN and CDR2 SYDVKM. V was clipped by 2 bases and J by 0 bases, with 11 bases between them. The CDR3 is CASSLVQGHSNQPQHF. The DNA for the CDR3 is TGTGCCAGCAGTTTAGTACAGGGTCATAGCAATCAGCCCCAGCATTTT.

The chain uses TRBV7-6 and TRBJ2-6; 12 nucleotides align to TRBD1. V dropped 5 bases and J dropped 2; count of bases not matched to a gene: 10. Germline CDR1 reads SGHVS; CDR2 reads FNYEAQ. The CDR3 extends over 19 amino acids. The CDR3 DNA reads TGTGCCAGCAGCCTCCCCCGGGACAGGGGGCGTCCTGGGGCCAACGTCCTGACTTTC. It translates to CASSLPRDRGRPGANVLTF.

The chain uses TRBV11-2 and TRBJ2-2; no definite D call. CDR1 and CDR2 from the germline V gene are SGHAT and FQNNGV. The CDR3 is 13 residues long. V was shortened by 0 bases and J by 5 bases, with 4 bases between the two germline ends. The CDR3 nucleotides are TGTGCCAGCAGCTTAGATCGGACCGGGGAGCTGTTTTTT. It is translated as CASSLDRTGELFF.

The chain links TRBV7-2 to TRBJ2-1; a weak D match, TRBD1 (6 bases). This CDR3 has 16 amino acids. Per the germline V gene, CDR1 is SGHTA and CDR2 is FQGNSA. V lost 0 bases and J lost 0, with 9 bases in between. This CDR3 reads CASSLATGSSYNEQFF. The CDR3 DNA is TGTGCCAGCAGCTTAGCAACAGGGAGCTCCTACAATGAGCAGTTCTTC.

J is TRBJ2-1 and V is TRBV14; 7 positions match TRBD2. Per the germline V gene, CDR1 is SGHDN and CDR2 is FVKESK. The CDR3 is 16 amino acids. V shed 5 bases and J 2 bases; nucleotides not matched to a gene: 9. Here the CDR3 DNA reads TGTGCCAGCAGCTGGAAGCACGGGAGGCCCTACAATGAGCAGTTCTTC. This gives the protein CASSWKHGRPYNEQFF.

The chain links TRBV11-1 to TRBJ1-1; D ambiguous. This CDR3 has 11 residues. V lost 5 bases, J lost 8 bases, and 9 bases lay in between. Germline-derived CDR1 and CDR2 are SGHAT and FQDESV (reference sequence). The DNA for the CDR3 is TGTGCCAGCAGCCCCGGGAGGGAAGCTTTCTTT. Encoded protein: CASSPGREAFF.

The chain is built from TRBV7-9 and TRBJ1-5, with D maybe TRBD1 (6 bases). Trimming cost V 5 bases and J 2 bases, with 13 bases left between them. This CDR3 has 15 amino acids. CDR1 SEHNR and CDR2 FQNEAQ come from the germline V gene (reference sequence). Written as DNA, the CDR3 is TGTGCCAGCAGCCTGTCGGCAGGGGGCAATCAGCCCCAGCATTTT. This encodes CASSLSAGGNQPQHF.

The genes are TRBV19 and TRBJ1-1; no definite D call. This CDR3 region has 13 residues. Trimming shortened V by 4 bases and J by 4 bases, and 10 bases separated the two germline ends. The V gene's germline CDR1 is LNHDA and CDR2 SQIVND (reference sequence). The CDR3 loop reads CASSNPGFTEAFF. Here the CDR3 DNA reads TGTGCCAGTAGTAACCCCGGTTTCACTGAAGCTTTCTTT.

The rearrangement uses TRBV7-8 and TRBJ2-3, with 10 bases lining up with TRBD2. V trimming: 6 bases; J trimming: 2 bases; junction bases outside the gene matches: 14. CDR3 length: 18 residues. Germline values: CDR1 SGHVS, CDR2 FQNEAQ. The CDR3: CASSLSSALAGPTDTQYF. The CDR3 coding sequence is TGTGCCAGCAGTCTCTCATCCGCACTAGCGGGACCCACAGATACGCAGTATTTT.

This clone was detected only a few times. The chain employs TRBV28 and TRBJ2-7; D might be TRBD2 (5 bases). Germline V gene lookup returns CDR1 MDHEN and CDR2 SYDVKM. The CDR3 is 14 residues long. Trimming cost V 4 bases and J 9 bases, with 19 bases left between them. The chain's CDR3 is CASSSGDRERRQYF. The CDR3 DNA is TGTGCCAGCAGTTCAGGTGACCGGGAAAGGAGGCAGTACTTC.

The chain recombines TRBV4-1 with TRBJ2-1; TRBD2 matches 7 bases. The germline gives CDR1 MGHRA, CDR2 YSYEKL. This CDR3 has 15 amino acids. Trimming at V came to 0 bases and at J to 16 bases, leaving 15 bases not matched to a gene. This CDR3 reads CASSQDRGWEGRIFF. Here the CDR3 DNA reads TGCGCCAGCAGCCAAGATCGAGGGTGGGAGGGCCGCATTTTCTTC.

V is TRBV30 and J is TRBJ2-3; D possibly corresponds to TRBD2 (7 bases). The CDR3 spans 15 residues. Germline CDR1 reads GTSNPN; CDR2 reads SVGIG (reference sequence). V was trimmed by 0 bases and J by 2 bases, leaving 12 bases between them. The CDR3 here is CAWSVVGGATDTQYF. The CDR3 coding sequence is TGTGCCTGGAGTGTCGTAGGGGGGGCCACAGATACGCAGTATTTT.

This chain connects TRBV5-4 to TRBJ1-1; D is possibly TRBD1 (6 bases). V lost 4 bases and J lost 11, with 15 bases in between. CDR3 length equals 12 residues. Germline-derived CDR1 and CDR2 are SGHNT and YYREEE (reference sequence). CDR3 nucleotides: TGTGCCAGCAGCCGAGGCCCTGACAGGGCTTTCTTT. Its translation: CASSRGPDRAFF.

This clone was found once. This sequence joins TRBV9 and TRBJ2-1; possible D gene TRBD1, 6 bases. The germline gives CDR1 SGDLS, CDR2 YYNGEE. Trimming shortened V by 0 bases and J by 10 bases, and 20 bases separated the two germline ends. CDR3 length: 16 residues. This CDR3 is CASSVGTWRTGTEQFF. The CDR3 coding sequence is TGTGCCAGCAGCGTAGGGACCTGGAGGACCGGGACAGAGCAGTTCTTC.

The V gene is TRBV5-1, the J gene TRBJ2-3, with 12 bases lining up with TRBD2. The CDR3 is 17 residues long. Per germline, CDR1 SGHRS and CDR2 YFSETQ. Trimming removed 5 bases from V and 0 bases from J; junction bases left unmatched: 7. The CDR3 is CASSPRTSGISTDTQYF. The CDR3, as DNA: TGCGCCAGCAGTCCTCGGACTAGCGGGATTAGCACAGATACGCAGTATTTT.